This TCR beta chain appears in the sequencing data of a study of identical twins. The authors used template switching to add a universal primer site and gave cDNA unique molecular identifiers. TCRdb re-analysed the 5' RACE reads in MiXCR, keeping a single row per CDR3 protein. There are fewer than 650,000 distinct CDR3 sequences in the sample; roughly 7.2% occur only once, and 1.6% lies in the top ten. Overall study findings and caveats: Memory repertoires showed no such pattern, whereas abundant cord blood beta clonotypes carried fewer insertions. Monozygotic twin pairs showed more out-of-frame TCR alpha sharing than models estimated.

This clonotype was counted at least ten times. Its antigen is unidentified. V lost 0 bases, J lost 7 bases, and 0 bases stayed unmatched. CDR1 is LGHDT and CDR2 is YNNKEL in the germline V gene (reference sequence). The CDR3 extends over 13 amino acids. These sequences were also reported in another study, on yellow fever vaccine responses in identical twins.

The chain is built from TRBV3-1 and TRBJ2-4, with 7 bases fitting TRBD2. Sequenced sample: PBMCs. This TCR derives from a woman between 18 and 30 years old in good health. The DNA for the CDR3 is TGTGCCAGCAGCCAAGAGGGGGGGAACATTCAGTACTTC. This gives the protein CASSQEGGNIQYF.